Following are 6 T cell receptor beta chains from one sample sequenced in a study of blood T cell repertoires in COVID-19. The assay was immunoSEQ multiplex PCR, and TCRdb's table has in-frame clones only and misses some. This sample has fewer than 500,000 clones; approximately 80% occur once, and the top ten carry 0.85% to 1.2%. Sequencing was carried out using peripheral blood. Every receptor here comes from a human donor with acute or convalescent COVID-19. The donor label of this sample is uncertain.

The chain combines TRBV7-2 with TRBJ2-3; 11 bases align to TRBD2. The germline V gene has CDR1 SGHTA and CDR2 FQGNSA. This CDR3 is 19 amino acids long. V lost 1 base to trimming and J lost 0 bases; unmatched junction nucleotides: 9. The CDR3 DNA sequence: TGTGCCAGCAGCTTAGTATTTCTAGCGGGGGGCTCTAGCACAGATACGCAGTATTTT. Its translation is CASSLVFLAGGSSTDTQYF.

The chain uses TRBV28 and TRBJ1-3; perhaps TRBD1 as D (5 bases). The CDR3 runs to 14 residues. CDR1 is MDHEN, CDR2 SYDVKM, per germline. V gave up 6 bases and J gave up 0 bases, with 9 bases separating them. The CDR3 bases are TGTGCCAGCAGCCCAACAGGCTCTGGAAACACCATATATTTT. Its translation: CASSPTGSGNTIYF. Full variable domain (remainder filled in from reference TRBV28 and TRBJ1-3): DVKVTQSSRYLVKRTGEKVFLECVQDMDHENMFWYRQDPGLGLRLIYFSYDVKMKEKGDIPEGYSVSREKKERFSLILESASTNQTSMYLCASSPTGSGNTIYFGEGSWLTVV.

The V call is TRBV30, the J call TRBJ2-1, with a weak D call TRBD2 (5 bases). V lost 2 bases and J lost 5, with 13 bases in between. Germline CDR1 is GTSNPN and CDR2 is SVGIG (reference sequence). The CDR3 sequence is 14 residues long. CDR3 residues: CAWSNLARHNEQFF. The CDR3 DNA follows: TGTGCCTGGAGTAATCTAGCTAGGCACAATGAGCAGTTCTTC.

The chain couples TRBV30 to TRBJ2-2, with TRBD1 as a possible D gene (5 bases). Germline V lookup: CDR1 GTSNPN, CDR2 SVGIG (reference sequence). The length of the CDR3 is 15 residues. Trimming shortened V by 3 bases and J by 0 bases, and 11 bases separated the two germline ends. CDR3 nucleotide sequence: TGTGCCTGGAGGGGGAAGGGGACGAACACCGGGGAGCTGTTTTTT. Translating it yields CAWRGKGTNTGELFF.

The genes are TRBV6-5 and TRBJ1-2, with D hard to call. Germline V gives CDR1 MNHEY, CDR2 SVGAGI. The CDR3 totals 13 residues. The germline V and J ends were trimmed by 5 bases and 8 bases, with 15 bases remaining between them. DNA of the CDR3: TGTGCCAGCAGTCCCCGAACACGGGAAGGCTACACCTTC. This codes for CASSPRTREGYTF.

V and J are TRBV4-1 and TRBJ1-4; TRBD1 agrees at 7 bases. This CDR3 is 16 amino acids long. Trimming took 3 bases from V and 8 from J; bases not matched to a gene: 12. Per the germline V gene, CDR1 is MGHRA and CDR2 is YSYEKL. The CDR3 DNA reads TGCGCCAGCAGCCACGTAAAGACAGGGAGAGAGGAAAAACTGTTTTTT. Its protein is CASSHVKTGREEKLFF.